The T cell receptor beta chain under discussion was sequenced for a study of graft-versus-host responses after intestinal transplantation. Here immunoSEQ multiplex PCR was the method, and the copy in TCRdb shows in-frame clones only, minus some. The profile shows some 9,600 clones, around 26% of them singletons. Study findings and constraints: Declining HvG levels early post-transplant were linked to peak circulating GvH clone levels.

The plating included around 200,000 irradiated, violet-dye-labeled stimulator cells together with around 200,000 CFSE-labeled responder cells. The reaction was completed, and proliferating CFSE-low CD3+CD4+ and CD3+CD8+ responders were then sorted. There are 15 residues in the CDR3. V was pared by 4 bases and J by 2 bases, with 16 bases between. CDR1 SGHRS and CDR2 YFSETQ come from the germline V gene. This material consisted of alloreactive CD8+ T cells from a mixed lymphocyte reaction culture, taken before intestinal transplant. Stated subset: CFSE-low proliferating T cells sorted from roughly 6-day pre-transplant mixed lymphocyte reaction (GvH or HvG direction). This chain uses TRBV5-1 with TRBJ2-7, with a tentative D call TRBD1 (5 bases). The sequence derives from a human patient who received an intestinal transplant. CDR3 sequence: CASSPQAQTTYEQYF. The CDR3 nucleotides read TGCGCCAGCAGCCCACAGGCACAGACAACCTACGAGCAGTACTTC.